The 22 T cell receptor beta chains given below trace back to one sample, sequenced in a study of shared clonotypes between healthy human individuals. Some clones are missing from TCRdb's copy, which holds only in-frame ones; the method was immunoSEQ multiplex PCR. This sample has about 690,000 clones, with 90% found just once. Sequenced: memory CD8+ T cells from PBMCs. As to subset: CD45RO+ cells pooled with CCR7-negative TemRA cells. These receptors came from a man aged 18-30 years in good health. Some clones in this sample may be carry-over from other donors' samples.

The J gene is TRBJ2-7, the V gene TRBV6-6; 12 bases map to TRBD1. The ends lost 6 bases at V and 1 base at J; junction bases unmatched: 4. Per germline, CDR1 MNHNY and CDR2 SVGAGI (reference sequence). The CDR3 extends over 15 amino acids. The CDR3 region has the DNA TGTGCCAGCAGGGGGGACAGGGGGCCTTCCTACGAGCAGTACTTC. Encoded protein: CASRGDRGPSYEQYF.

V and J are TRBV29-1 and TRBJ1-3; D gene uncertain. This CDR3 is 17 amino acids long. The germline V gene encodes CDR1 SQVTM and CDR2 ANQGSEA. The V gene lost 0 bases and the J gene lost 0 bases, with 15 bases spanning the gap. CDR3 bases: TGCAGCGTTGAAGAACCCTCCGGGTTAAACTCTGGAAACACCATATATTTT. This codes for CSVEEPSGLNSGNTIYF.

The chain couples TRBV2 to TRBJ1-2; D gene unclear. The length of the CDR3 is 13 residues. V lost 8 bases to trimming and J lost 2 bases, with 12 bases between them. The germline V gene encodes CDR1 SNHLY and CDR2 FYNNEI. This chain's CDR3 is CASPEEVNYGYTF. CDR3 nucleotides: TGTGCCAGCCCGGAAGAGGTGAACTATGGCTACACCTTC.

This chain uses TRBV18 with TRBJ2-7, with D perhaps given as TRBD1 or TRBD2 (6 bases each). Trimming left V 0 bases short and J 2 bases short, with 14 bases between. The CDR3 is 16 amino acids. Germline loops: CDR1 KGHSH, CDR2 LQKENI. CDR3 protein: CASSPPGGASPYEQYF. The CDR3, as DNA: TGTGCCAGCTCACCACCGGGGGGCGCGAGTCCCTACGAGCAGTACTTC. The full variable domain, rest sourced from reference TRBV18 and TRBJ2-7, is NAGVMQNPRHLVRRRGQEARLRCSPMKGHSHVYWYRQLPEEGLKFMVYLQKENIIDESGMPKERFSAEFPKEGPSILRIQQVVRGDSAAYFCASSPPGGASPYEQYFGPGTRLTVT.

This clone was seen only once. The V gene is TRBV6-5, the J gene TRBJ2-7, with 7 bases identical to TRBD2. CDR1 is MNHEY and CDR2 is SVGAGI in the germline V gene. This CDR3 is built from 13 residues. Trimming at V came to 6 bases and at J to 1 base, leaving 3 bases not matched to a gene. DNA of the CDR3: TGTGCCAGCAGCGTAGCGGGTTCCTACGAGCAGTACTTC. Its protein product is CASSVAGSYEQYF.

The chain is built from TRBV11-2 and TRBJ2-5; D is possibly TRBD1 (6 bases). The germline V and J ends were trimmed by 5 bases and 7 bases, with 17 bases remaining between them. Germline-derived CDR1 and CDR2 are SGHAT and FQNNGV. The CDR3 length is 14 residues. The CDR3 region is CASSATGPRGTQYF. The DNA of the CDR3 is TGTGCCAGCAGCGCTACAGGGCCCCGGGGGACCCAGTACTTC.

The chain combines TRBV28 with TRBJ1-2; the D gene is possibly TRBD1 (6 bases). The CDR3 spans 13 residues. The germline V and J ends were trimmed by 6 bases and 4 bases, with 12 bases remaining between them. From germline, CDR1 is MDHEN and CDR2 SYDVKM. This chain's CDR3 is CASRNRVPYGYTF. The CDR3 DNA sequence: TGTGCCAGCAGGAACAGGGTTCCCTATGGCTACACCTTC.

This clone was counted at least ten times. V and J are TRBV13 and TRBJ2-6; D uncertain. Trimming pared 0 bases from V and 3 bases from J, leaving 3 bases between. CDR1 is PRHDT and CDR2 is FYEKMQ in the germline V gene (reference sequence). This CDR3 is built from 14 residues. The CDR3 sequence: CASSLGGGANVLTF. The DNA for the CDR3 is TGTGCCAGCAGCTTAGGAGGTGGGGCCAACGTCCTGACTTTC.

The CDR3 sequence is CASRTGFSTEAFF. CDR3 nucleotide sequence: TGTGCCAGCAGAACAGGGTTTAGCACTGAAGCTTTCTTT. The chain links TRBV2 to TRBJ1-1; tentative D call: TRBD1 (6 bases). This CDR3 is built from 13 residues. V lost 6 bases and J 4 bases, leaving 12 bases between the germline ends. Per germline, CDR1 SNHLY and CDR2 FYNNEI.

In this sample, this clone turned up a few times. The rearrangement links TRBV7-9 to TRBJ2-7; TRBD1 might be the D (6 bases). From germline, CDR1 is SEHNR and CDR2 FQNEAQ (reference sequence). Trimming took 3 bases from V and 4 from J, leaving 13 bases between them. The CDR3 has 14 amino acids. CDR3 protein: CASSFTGTAYEQYF. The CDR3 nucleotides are TGTGCCAGCAGCTTTACAGGGACCGCGTACGAGCAGTACTTC.

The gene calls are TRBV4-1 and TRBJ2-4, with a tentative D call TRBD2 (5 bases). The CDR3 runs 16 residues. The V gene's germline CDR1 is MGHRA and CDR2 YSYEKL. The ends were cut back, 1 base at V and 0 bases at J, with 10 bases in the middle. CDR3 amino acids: CASSQAGRVAKNIQYF. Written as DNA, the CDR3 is TGCGCCAGCAGCCAAGCGGGGAGAGTAGCCAAAAACATTCAGTACTTC.

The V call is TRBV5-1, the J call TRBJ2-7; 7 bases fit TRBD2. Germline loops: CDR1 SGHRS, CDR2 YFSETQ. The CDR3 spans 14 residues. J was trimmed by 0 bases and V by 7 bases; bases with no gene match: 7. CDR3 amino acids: CASSWAGASYEQYF. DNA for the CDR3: TGCGCCAGCTCCTGGGCGGGAGCCTCCTACGAGCAGTACTTC.

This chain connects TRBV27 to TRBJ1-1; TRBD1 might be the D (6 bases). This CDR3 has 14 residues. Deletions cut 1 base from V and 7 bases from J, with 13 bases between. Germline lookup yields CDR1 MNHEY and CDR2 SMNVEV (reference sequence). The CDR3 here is CASSLFPGAIEAFF. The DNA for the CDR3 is TGTGCCAGCAGTTTATTCCCAGGGGCAATTGAAGCTTTCTTT.

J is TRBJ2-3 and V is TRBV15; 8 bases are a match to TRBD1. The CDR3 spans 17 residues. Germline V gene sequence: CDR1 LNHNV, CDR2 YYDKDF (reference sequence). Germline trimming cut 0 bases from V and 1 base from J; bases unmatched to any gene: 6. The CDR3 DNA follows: TGTGCCACCAGCAGAGATCTGACAGGGGAGCGCACAGATACGCAGTATTTT. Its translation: CATSRDLTGERTDTQYF.

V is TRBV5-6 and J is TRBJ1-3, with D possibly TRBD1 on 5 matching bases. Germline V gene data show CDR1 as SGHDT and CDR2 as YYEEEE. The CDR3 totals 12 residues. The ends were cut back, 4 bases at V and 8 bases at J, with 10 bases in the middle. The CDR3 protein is CASSPLGDTIYF. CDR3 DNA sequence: TGTGCCAGCAGCCCCCTGGGGGACACCATATATTTT.

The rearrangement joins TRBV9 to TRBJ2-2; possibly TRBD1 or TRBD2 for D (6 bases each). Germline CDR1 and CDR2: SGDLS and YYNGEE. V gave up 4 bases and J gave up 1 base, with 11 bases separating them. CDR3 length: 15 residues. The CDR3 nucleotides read TGTGCCAGCAGCCTCGAGGGGGGGAACACCGGGGAGCTGTTTTTT. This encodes CASSLEGGNTGELFF.

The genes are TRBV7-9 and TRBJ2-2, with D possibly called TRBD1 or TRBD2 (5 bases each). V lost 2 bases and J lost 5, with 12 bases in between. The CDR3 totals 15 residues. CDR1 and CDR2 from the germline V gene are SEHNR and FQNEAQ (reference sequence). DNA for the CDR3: TGTGCCAGCAGCTTAAGTGGGACCAAAACCGGGGAGCTGTTTTTT. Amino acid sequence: CASSLSGTKTGELFF.

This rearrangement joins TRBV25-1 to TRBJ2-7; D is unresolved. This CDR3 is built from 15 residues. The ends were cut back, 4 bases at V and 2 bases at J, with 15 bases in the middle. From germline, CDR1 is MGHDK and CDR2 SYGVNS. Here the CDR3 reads CASSAPDTIAYEQYF. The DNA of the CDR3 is TGTGCCAGCAGTGCCCCTGACACGATTGCCTACGAGCAGTACTTC.

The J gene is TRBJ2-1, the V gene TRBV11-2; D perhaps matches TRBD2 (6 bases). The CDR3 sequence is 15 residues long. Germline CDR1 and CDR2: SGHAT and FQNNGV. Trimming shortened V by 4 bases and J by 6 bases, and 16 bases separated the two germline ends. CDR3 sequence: CASSSLASLGNEQFF. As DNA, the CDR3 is TGTGCCAGCAGCTCGCTAGCGTCTCTTGGCAATGAGCAGTTCTTC.

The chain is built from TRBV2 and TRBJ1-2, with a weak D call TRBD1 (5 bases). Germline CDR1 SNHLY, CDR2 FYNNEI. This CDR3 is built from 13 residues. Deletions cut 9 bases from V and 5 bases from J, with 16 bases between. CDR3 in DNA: TGTGCCAGAGGGGAGAGCCTGGGTTATGGCTACACCTTC. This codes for CARGESLGYGYTF.

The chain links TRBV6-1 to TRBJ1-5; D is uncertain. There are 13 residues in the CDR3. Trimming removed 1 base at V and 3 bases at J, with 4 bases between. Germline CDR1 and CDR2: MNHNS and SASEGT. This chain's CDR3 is CASSEDYNQPQHF. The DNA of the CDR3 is TGTGCCAGCAGTGAAGACTACAATCAGCCCCAGCATTTT.

CDR3 loop: CASSEAAGIYNEQFF. The CDR3 coding sequence is TGTGCCAGCAGTGAAGCGGCAGGGATCTACAATGAGCAGTTCTTC. V gene TRBV2 combines with J gene TRBJ2-1; weak D call: TRBD1 (5 bases). The V gene's germline CDR1 is SNHLY and CDR2 FYNNEI. The CDR3 length is 15 residues. Trimming pared 0 bases from V and 3 bases from J, leaving 9 bases between.